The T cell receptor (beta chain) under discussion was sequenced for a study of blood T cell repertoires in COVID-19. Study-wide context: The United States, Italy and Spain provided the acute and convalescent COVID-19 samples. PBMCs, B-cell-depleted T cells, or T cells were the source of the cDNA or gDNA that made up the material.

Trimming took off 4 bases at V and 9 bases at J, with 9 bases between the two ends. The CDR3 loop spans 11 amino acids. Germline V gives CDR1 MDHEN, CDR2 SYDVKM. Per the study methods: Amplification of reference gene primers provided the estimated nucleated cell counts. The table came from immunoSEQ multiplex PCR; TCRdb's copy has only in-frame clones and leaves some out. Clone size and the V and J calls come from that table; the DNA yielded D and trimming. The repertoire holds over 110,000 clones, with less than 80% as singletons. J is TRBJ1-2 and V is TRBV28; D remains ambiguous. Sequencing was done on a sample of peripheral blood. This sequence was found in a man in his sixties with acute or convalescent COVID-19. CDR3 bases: TGTGCCAGCAGTTCCTTTGAGAGCTACACCTTC. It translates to CASSSFESYTF.